The TCR beta chain under discussion was sequenced for a study of blood T cell repertoires in COVID-19. The CDR3 length is 12 residues. The V gene end was trimmed by 4 bases and the J gene end by 4 bases; junction bases not matched to a gene: 3. The germline gives CDR1 SQVTM, CDR2 ANQGSEA. This table comes from immunoSEQ multiplex PCR, and its TCRdb copy is limited to in-frame clones, with some not included. This repertoire shows 90,000 to 120,000 clones, approximately 88% found once; its top ten account for 4.9%. The sequence was obtained from a man between 40 and 49 years old with active or convalescent COVID-19. The specimen sequenced was peripheral blood. The V call is TRBV29-1, the J call TRBJ1-1, with TRBD1 matching 7 bases. CDR3 protein: CSVGQGVTEAFF. For the CDR3, the DNA is TGCAGCGTTGGACAGGGTGTCACTGAAGCTTTCTTT.